The 4 T cell receptor beta chains below were found in one sample sequenced in a study of long-term antiretroviral therapy in people with HIV. The authors ran the immunoSEQ assay, v3.0, at survey level. Sequencing was performed with immunoSEQ multiplex PCR; in TCRdb, only in-frame clones are kept and a portion is missing. The sample consists of under 45,000 clones, 75% to 85% of them appearing once. The sample in question was unsorted PBMCs, obtained 3.4 years after starting antiretroviral therapy. All receptors derive from a man aged 25 to 45 with HIV.

Concerning this clone: Other DNA sequences in this specimen translate into the identical CDR3. The genes are TRBV2 and TRBJ2-7; a possible D gene is TRBD1 (6 bases). The CDR3 has 11 amino acids. The germline V gene encodes CDR1 SNHLY and CDR2 FYNNEI. Trimming cost V 8 bases and J 4 bases, with 9 bases left between them. The CDR3 coding sequence is TGTGCCAGCGGCCAGGGGTACGAGCAGTACTTC. It codes for CASGQGYEQYF.

The chain couples TRBV28 to TRBJ1-1, with D uncertain. The germline V gene has CDR1 MDHEN and CDR2 SYDVKM. The CDR3 has 12 residues. Trimming cost V 3 bases and J 4 bases, with 6 bases left between them. The CDR3 DNA is TGTGCCAGCAGTTTTACGGGCACTGAAGCTTTCTTT. The encoded protein is CASSFTGTEAFF.

The rearrangement joins TRBV29-1 to TRBJ2-1; 7 nucleotides match TRBD1. V lost 4 bases, J lost 5 bases, and 8 bases stayed unmatched. This CDR3 is built from 14 residues. The germline gives CDR1 SQVTM, CDR2 ANQGSEA. The CDR3 DNA follows: TGCAGCGTTGTCTCGTGGACAGGCGACAATGAGCAGTTCTTC. Amino acid sequence: CSVVSWTGDNEQFF.

Remarks on this clone: Its ends do not fully match the called genes, so a read error is possible. The chain joins TRBV30 to TRBJ2-7; 9 nucleotides line up with TRBD2. Germline CDR1 reads GTSNPN; CDR2 reads SVGIG (reference sequence). The CDR3 has 13 amino acids. Here the CDR3 DNA reads TGTGCCTGGAGTGTAGGGGGTCTAGCGGGACCCGACTTC. It encodes CAWSVGGLAGPDF.